The 19 T cell receptor beta chains listed next were all sequenced from one sample in a study of cytomegalovirus exposure and HLA in healthy donors. The table came from immunoSEQ multiplex PCR; TCRdb's copy has only in-frame clones and leaves some out. The sample includes around 190,000 clones, 80% to 85% of them seen just once. Sequences were obtained from PBMCs. The receptors were sampled from a woman under 40 in good health and CMV-seronegative.

The chain couples TRBV14 to TRBJ2-7; possibly TRBD2 for D (7 bases). The germline V and J ends were trimmed by 3 bases and 2 bases, with 11 bases remaining between them. The CDR3 has 14 amino acids. Germline V gene data show CDR1 as SGHDN and CDR2 as FVKESK. The CDR3 sequence: CASSQGGLPYEQYF. CDR3 coding DNA: TGTGCCAGCAGCCAGGGGGGGCTTCCCTACGAGCAGTACTTC.

This rearrangement joins TRBV27 to TRBJ1-4; maybe TRBD1 (6 bases). Germline V lookup: CDR1 MNHEY, CDR2 SMNVEV (reference sequence). The CDR3 totals 15 residues. Trimming stripped 3 bases from V and 5 bases from J, with 13 bases between. The DNA for the CDR3 is TGTGCCAGCAGTTTTCAGGGGACCATGAATGAAAAACTGTTTTTT. Protein sequence: CASSFQGTMNEKLFF. The whole variable domain, remainder taken from reference TRBV27 and TRBJ1-4, is EAQVTQNPRYLITVTGKKLTVTCSQNMNHEYMSWYRQDPGLGLRQIYYSMNVEVTDKGDVPEGYKVSRKEKRNFPLILESPSPNQTSLYFCASSFQGTMNEKLFFGSGTQLSVL.

Details on this clone: Other DNA sequences in the same sample also yield this CDR3. The chain recombines TRBV9 with TRBJ2-3; TRBD2 matches 8 bases. Losses at the gene ends were 3 bases for V and 0 bases for J; bases not matched to a gene: 6. CDR1 is SGDLS, CDR2 YYNGEE, per germline. The CDR3 runs to 16 residues. CDR3 amino acids: CASSASGGHSTDTQYF. The CDR3 DNA is TGTGCCAGCAGCGCCAGCGGGGGCCATAGCACAGATACGCAGTATTTT.

This clone was seen just once. V is TRBV27 and J is TRBJ1-4; maybe TRBD1 (6 bases). Deletions cut 2 bases from V and 3 bases from J, with 19 bases between. The CDR3 covers 18 residues. The germline V gene has CDR1 MNHEY and CDR2 SMNVEV (reference sequence). CDR3 region: CASSLRTATNLPNEKLFF. The DNA of the CDR3 is TGTGCCAGCAGTTTACGGACAGCCACGAATCTTCCTAATGAAAAACTGTTTTTT.

This chain links TRBV18 with TRBJ1-1; D is undetermined. V dropped 6 bases and J dropped 2 bases, with 7 bases sitting between them. This CDR3 spans 12 amino acids. CDR1 and CDR2 from the germline V gene are KGHSH and LQKENI. The CDR3 region is CASSLQNTEAFF. The CDR3 DNA is TGTGCCAGCTCGTTACAAAACACTGAAGCTTTCTTT.

The table lists this clone with a count of one. The genes are TRBV2 and TRBJ2-7; 11 bases fit TRBD1. Germline V gene sequence: CDR1 SNHLY, CDR2 FYNNEI. This CDR3 is 16 amino acids long. The junction had 9 bases not matched to a gene; V was cut back by 5 bases and J by 3 bases. CDR3 sequence reads: CASSKERTGGFYEQYF. The CDR3 DNA reads TGTGCCAGCAGTAAGGAACGGACAGGGGGCTTCTACGAGCAGTACTTC. Based on the CDR3 plus reference TRBV2 and TRBJ2-7, the full variable domain is EPEVTQTPSHQVTQMGQEVILRCVPISNHLYFYWYRQILGQKVEFLVSFYNNEISEKSEIFDDQFSVERPDGSNFTLKIRSTKLEDSAMYFCASSKERTGGFYEQYFGPGTRLTVT.

The genes are TRBV4-1 and TRBJ2-7; D is possibly TRBD1 (6 bases). CDR3 length: 16 residues. The V end was cut by 0 bases, the J end by 3 bases, with 15 bases between. Per germline, CDR1 MGHRA and CDR2 YSYEKL. The CDR3 DNA follows: TGCGCCAGCAGCCAAGATAGGGCAGGGGCGGGCTACGAGCAGTACTTC. Translated: CASSQDRAGAGYEQYF.

The rearrangement links TRBV30 to TRBJ1-5; a weak D match, TRBD1 (5 bases). Trimming pared 3 bases from V and 7 bases from J, leaving 10 bases between. CDR1 is GTSNPN, CDR2 SVGIG, per germline (reference sequence). The CDR3 loop spans 12 amino acids. In nucleotides, the CDR3 is TGTGCCTGGAGCGGGGGACGCCAGCCCCAGCATTTT. Protein sequence: CAWSGGRQPQHF.

The V call is TRBV9, the J call TRBJ1-4, with D maybe TRBD1 (5 bases). Trimming left V 3 bases short and J 5 bases short, with 14 bases between. Germline V gene lookup returns CDR1 SGDLS and CDR2 YYNGEE. This CDR3 region has 15 residues. The CDR3 nucleotides are TGTGCCAGCAGCGCGACCGGGACTGTAAATGAAAAACTGTTTTTT. Translating it yields CASSATGTVNEKLFF.

The chain recombines TRBV6-1 with TRBJ2-7; tentative D call: TRBD2 (6 bases). The CDR3 length is 15 residues. Trimming stripped 8 bases from V and 5 bases from J, with 22 bases between. Germline V gene sequence: CDR1 MNHNS, CDR2 SASEGT. CDR3 sequence: CASLNRRDGEDEQYF. The DNA of the CDR3 is TGTGCCAGCCTCAATAGGCGGGACGGGGAAGACGAGCAGTACTTC.

This clone was counted a few times. The rearrangement links TRBV30 to TRBJ1-4; the D is unclear. CDR3 length: 12 amino acids. The V gene's germline CDR1 is GTSNPN and CDR2 SVGIG (reference sequence). Trimming removed 6 bases from V and 0 bases from J, with 5 bases in between. The CDR3: CACYTTNEKLFF. The CDR3 region has the DNA TGTGCCTGTTACACAACTAATGAAAAACTGTTTTTT.

The V call is TRBV27, the J call TRBJ1-3; TRBD1 is a possible D gene (6 bases). V lost 5 bases to trimming and J lost 3 bases, with 11 bases between them. Germline CDR1 reads MNHEY; CDR2 reads SMNVEV (reference sequence). The CDR3 sequence is 14 residues long. CDR3 bases: TGTGCCAGCAGTCAACAGGGTATTGGAAACACCATATATTTT. Its protein product is CASSQQGIGNTIYF.

The CDR3: CASSLTARSHNEQFF. The DNA of the CDR3 is TGCGCCAGCAGCTTGACAGCCCGGTCGCACAATGAGCAGTTCTTC. The V call is TRBV5-1, the J call TRBJ2-1; no firm D call. CDR3 length equals 15 residues. The germline CDR1 and CDR2 sequences are SGHRS and YFSETQ. V was clipped by 1 base and J by 5 bases, with 13 bases between them.

This clone was seen a few times. The chain combines TRBV30 with TRBJ1-2; maybe TRBD1 (5 bases). Looked up from germline, CDR1 is GTSNPN and CDR2 is SVGIG (reference sequence). The length of the CDR3 is 12 residues. The V end lost 5 bases, the J end lost 4 bases, and 11 bases lay between the germline ends. The CDR3 coding sequence is TGTGCCTGGGAAGGGGAGGTCTATGGCTACACCTTC. As protein: CAWEGEVYGYTF. The full variable domain, completed using reference TRBV30 and TRBJ1-2, is SQTIHQWPATLVQPVGSPLSLECTVEGTSNPNLYWYRQAAGRGLQLLFYSVGIGQISSEVPQNLSASRPQDRQFILSSKKLLLSDSGFYLCAWEGEVYGYTFGSGTRLTVV.

V and J are TRBV5-1 and TRBJ2-2, with unresolved D. V was shortened by 2 bases and J by 1 base, with 3 bases between the two germline ends. Germline CDR1 reads SGHRS; CDR2 reads YFSETQ. This CDR3 has 13 amino acids. In DNA, the CDR3 is TGCGCCAGCAGCTTCAGGAACACCGGGGAGCTGTTTTTT. Its translation: CASSFRNTGELFF.

The chain has TRBV6-6 and TRBJ2-7; TRBD2 might be the D (6 bases). In germline, CDR1 is MNHNY, CDR2 SVGAGI (reference sequence). V lost 0 bases and J lost 3, with 15 bases in between. The CDR3 has 16 residues. This CDR3 reads CASSYSRTAGGYEQYF. CDR3 DNA: TGTGCCAGCAGTTACTCCCGGACCGCCGGGGGCTACGAGCAGTACTTC.

The chain couples TRBV19 to TRBJ1-2; D unclear. The ends were cut back, 2 bases at V and 8 bases at J, with 15 bases in the middle. The CDR3 is made up of 14 amino acids. Germline V gene sequence: CDR1 LNHDA, CDR2 SQIVND (reference sequence). The CDR3 DNA sequence: TGTGCCAGTAGTATAAAACCGCCATTGAGGGGCTACACCTTC. It is translated as CASSIKPPLRGYTF.

The chain links TRBV19 to TRBJ1-1; D ambiguous. This CDR3 spans 12 amino acids. Trimming removed 7 bases from V and 1 base from J, with 7 bases in between. The V gene's germline CDR1 is LNHDA and CDR2 SQIVND (reference sequence). CDR3 nucleotides: TGTGCCAGTAATTACGGGAACACTGAAGCTTTCTTT. Translated: CASNYGNTEAFF.

V usage is TRBV7-7 and J usage is TRBJ2-5; 7 bases line up with TRBD1. J lost 4 bases, V lost 0 bases, and 2 bases had no gene match. The CDR3 covers 14 residues. Germline V gene lookup returns CDR1 SSHAT and CDR2 FNYEAQ (reference sequence). CDR3 in amino acids: CASSLAGGAETQYF. In DNA form, the CDR3 reads TGTGCCAGCAGCTTAGCAGGGGGCGCAGAGACCCAGTACTTC.